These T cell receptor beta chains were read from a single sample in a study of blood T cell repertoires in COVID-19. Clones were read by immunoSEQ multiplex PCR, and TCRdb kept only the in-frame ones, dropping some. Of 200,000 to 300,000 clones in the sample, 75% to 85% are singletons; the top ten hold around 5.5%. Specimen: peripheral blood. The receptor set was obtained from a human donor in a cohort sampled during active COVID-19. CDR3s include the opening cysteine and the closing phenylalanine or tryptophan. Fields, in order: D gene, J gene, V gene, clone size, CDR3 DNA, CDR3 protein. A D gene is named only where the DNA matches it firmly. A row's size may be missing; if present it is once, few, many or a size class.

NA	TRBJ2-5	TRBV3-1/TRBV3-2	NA	TGTGCCAGCAGCGTAATGGCGACTAGTCAATTTCGTGTAGAGACCCAGTACTTC	CASSVMATSQFRVETQYF
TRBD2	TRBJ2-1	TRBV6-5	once	TGTGCCAGCAGTTACGGGGGAGGGTACAATGAGCAGTTCTTC	CASSYGGGYNEQFF
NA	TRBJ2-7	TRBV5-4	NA	TGTGCCAGCAGCCCGTTCCAGGGGTTATCGTACGAGCAGTACTTC	CASSPFQGLSYEQYF
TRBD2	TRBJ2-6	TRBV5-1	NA	TGCGCCAGCAGTCACGACCTAGCGGGAGCCGGGGCCAACGTCCTGACTTTC	CASSHDLAGAGANVLTF
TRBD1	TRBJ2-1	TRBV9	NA	TGTGCCAGCAGCCCCGGGACAGATTTTAACAATGAGCAGTTCTTC	CASSPGTDFNNEQFF
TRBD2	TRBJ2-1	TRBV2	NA	TGTGCCAGCAGTAAGAGGGGACTAGCAACCGATGAGCAGTTCTTC	CASSKRGLATDEQFF
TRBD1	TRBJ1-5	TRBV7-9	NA	TGTGCCAGCAGCTTCGCCCCCGGACAGGGGGTAAATAGCAATCAGCCCCAGCATTTT	CASSFAPGQGVNSNQPQHF
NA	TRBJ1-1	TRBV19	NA	TGTGCCAGTAGTCCCCAGGGAGGGGCGGGTGAAGCTTTCTTT	CASSPQGGAGEAFF
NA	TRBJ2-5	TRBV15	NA	TGTGCCACCAGCAGAGGCGGCAGGGCAGGAGAGACCCAGTACTTC	CATSRGGRAGETQYF
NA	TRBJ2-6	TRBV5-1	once	TGCGCCAGCAGCTTGGAGGGCGGGGGCCCATCTGGGGCCAACGTCCTGACTTTC	CASSLEGGGPSGANVLTF
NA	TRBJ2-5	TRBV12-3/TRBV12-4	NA	TGTGCCAGCAGTCCCCGAGGGGGAGAGACCCAGTACTTC	CASSPRGGETQYF
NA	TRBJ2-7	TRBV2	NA	TGTGCCAGCAGTGAATACATCTCCTACGAGCAGTACTTC	CASSEYISYEQYF
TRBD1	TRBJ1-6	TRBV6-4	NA	TGTGCCAGCAGTCGGGACAGACATAATTCACCCCTCCACTTT	CASSRDRHNSPLHF
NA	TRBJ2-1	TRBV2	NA	TGTGCCAGCGGGTTACAGGACCCCAATGAGCAGTTCTTC	CASGLQDPNEQFF
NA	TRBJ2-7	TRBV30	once	TGTGCCTGGAGTCCTGACAGGACGGGTACCTACGAGCAGTACTTC	CAWSPDRTGTYEQYF
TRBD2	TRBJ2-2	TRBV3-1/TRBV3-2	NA	TGTGCCAGCACCAGGGGGACTAGCGTGAACACCGGGGAGCTGTTTTTT	CASTRGTSVNTGELFF
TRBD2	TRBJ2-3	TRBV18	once	TGTGCCAGCTCCGAATCCCGGGGACTAGCGGGAGCAGATACGCAGTATTTT	CASSESRGLAGADTQYF
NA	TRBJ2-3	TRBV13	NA	TGTGCCAGCAGCTTAAAGGGGGAACCCACAGATACGCAGTATTTT	CASSLKGEPTDTQYF
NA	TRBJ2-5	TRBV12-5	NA	TGTGCTAGTGGTATCGACAGCATCCAAGAGACCCAGTACTTC	CASGIDSIQETQYF
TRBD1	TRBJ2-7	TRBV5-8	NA	TGTGCCAGCACGTACAGGGGCTCCTACGAGCAGTACTTC	CASTYRGSYEQYF
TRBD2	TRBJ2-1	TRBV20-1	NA	TGCAGTGCTAGTTCCTCTAGCGGGATTTACAATGAGCAGTTCTTC	CSASSSSGIYNEQFF
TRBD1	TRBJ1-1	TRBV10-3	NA	TGTGCCATCACACGGGGACAGGGAATGTCGGTCACTGAAGCTTTCTTT	CAITRGQGMSVTEAFF
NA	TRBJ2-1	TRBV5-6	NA	TGTGCCAGCAGCTTAGGGGGAGATGAGCAGTTCTTC	CASSLGGDEQFF
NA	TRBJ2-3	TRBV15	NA	TGTGCCACCAGTACCGGGACACTCAGCACAGATACGCAGTATTTT	CATSTGTLSTDTQYF
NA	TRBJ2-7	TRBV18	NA	TGTGCCAGCTCACCCTCGGCGCAAGGAGGGGAGCAGTACTTC	CASSPSAQGGEQYF
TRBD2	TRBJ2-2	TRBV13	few	TGTGCCAGCAGCTTAGCGCCCCCACTAGCGACTAACACCGGGGAGCTGTTTTTT	CASSLAPPLATNTGELFF
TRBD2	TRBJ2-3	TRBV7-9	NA	TGTGCCAGCAGCAAGGTGACTAGCGGGGGAGTCAAAAGCACAGATACGCAGTATTTT	CASSKVTSGGVKSTDTQYF
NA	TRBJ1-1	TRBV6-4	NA	TGTGCCAGCAGTGTCGACACCGTGAACACTGAAGCTTTCTTT	CASSVDTVNTEAFF
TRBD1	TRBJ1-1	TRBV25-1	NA	TGTGCCAGCAGGCGACAGGGGGTCACTGAAGCTTTCTTT	CASRRQGVTEAFF
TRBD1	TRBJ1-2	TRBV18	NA	TGTGCCAGCTCACCTCTAGGAACGGGACAGGGGCACTATGGCTACACCTTC	CASSPLGTGQGHYGYTF
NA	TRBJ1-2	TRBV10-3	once	TGTGCCACTTATCCTGGAGGGGAGCCCGAAGATGGCTACACCTTC	CATYPGGEPEDGYTF
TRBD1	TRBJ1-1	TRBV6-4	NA	TGTGCCAGCAGTGAGCAGGGGGCGAACACTGAAGCTTTCTTT	CASSEQGANTEAFF
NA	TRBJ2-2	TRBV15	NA	TGTGCCACCAGCAGAGGGGCCCACGCGAACACCGGGGAGCTGTTTTTT	CATSRGAHANTGELFF
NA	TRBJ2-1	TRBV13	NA	TGTGCCAGCAGCCACTTTTTAGCGCCCCCCTATGAGCAGTTCTTC	CASSHFLAPPYEQFF
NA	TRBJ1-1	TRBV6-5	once	TGTGCCAGCAGTTACTCGCGGAGCATGAACACTGAAGCTTTCTTT	CASSYSRSMNTEAFF
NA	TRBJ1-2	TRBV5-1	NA	TGCGCCAGCAGCTCAAACGTACAGAAGCCTTATGGCTACACCTTC	CASSSNVQKPYGYTF
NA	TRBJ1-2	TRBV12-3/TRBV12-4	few	TGTGCCAGCAGCCCCGACAGGCTCTATGGCTACACCTTC	CASSPDRLYGYTF
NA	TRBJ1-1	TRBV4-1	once	TGCGCCAGCAGCCAAACCACAGCTGTCTCCACTGAAGCTTTCTTT	CASSQTTAVSTEAFF
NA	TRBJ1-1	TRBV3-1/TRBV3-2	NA	TGTGCCAGCAGCCTCTTCCGTTACACTGAAGCTTTCTTT	CASSLFRYTEAFF
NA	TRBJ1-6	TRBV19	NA	TGTGCCAGTAGGATGGCACCCTATAATTCACCCCTCCACTTT	CASRMAPYNSPLHF
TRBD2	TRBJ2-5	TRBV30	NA	TGTGCCTGGAGTCGGCCGGGACTAGCGAGTGAAGAGACCCAGTACTTC	CAWSRPGLASEETQYF
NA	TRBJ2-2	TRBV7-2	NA	TGTGCCAGCAGCTTAACCTACTACACCGGGGAGCTGTTTTTT	CASSLTYYTGELFF
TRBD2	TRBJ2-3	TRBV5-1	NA	TGCGCCAGCAGCTCCACCGGGACTAGCGGGATGGGCACAGATACGCAGTATTTT	CASSSTGTSGMGTDTQYF
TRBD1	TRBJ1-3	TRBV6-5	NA	TGTGCCAGCAGAGGTACAGGGGTAACTGGAAACACCATATATTTT	CASRGTGVTGNTIYF
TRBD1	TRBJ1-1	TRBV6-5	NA	TGTGCCAGCACTTACGAGGGGGCTGGCACTGAAGCTTTCTTT	CASTYEGAGTEAFF
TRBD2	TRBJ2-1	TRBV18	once	TGTGCCAGCTCACCACAAGTCAGCGGGAGGGACAATGAGCAGTTCTTC	CASSPQVSGRDNEQFF
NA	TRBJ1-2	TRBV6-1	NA	TGTGCCAGCAGTGAAGTCACAGGCCGGGGGGGCTACACCTTC	CASSEVTGRGGYTF
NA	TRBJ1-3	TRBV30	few	TGTGCCTGGAGTGTCCCGGGAAGCAACACCATATATTTT	CAWSVPGSNTIYF
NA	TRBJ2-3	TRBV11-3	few	TGTGCCAGCAGCTTAGATTGGCGGGAAACGCAGTATTTT	CASSLDWRETQYF
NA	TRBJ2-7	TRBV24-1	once	TGTGCCACCAGTGACCCATTTTACGGGGGCGAGCAGTACTTC	CATSDPFYGGEQYF
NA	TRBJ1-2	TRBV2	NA	TGTGCCAGCAGCGGGGGGAGGGCGTTGAGGTACACCTTC	CASSGGRALRYTF
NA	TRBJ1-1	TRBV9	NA	TGTGCCAGTAGCACCCAGGGGTCGAGGAACACTGAAGCTTTCTTT	CASSTQGSRNTEAFF
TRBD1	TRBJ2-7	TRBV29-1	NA	TGCAGCGTTGAAAAGGGACAGGGCTCCTACGAGCAGTACTTC	CSVEKGQGSYEQYF
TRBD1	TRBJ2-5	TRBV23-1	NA	TGCGCCAGCAGGACAGGGGAAGAGACCCAGTACTTC	CASRTGEETQYF
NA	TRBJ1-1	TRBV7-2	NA	TGTGCCAGCAGCTTTTGGGGAGAGAGCACTGAAGCTTTCTTT	CASSFWGESTEAFF